These T cell receptor beta chains were read from a single sample in a study of blood T cells in healthy people across ages. Each CDR3 protein is one row after TCRdb ran MiXCR on the 5' RACE reads. Here the sample spans 1.5 million to 2 million distinct CDR3 sequences, around 35% being singletons. Sequencing was carried out using blood. The receptors originated from a woman in her 30s in good health. The CDR3 runs from the conserved cysteine through the conserved F or W. The D gene is left open where the match is weak. Only some rows state a clone size, as once, few, many or a class for expanded clones.

v_call: TRBV20-1; clone_size: many; j_call: TRBJ2-7; d_call: .; cdr3_nt: TGCAGTGCTAGAGATGGTCGGGGCTACGAGCAGTACTTC; cdr3_aa: CSARDGRGYEQYF
v_call: TRBV5-4; clone_size: few; j_call: TRBJ2-5; d_call: .; cdr3_nt: TGTGCCAGCAGCTTTCCAGGGGACGGGACCCAGTACTTC; cdr3_aa: CASSFPGDGTQYF
v_call: TRBV5-1; clone_size: few; j_call: TRBJ2-5; d_call: TRBD1; cdr3_nt: TGCGCCAGCAGCTTGACCGGGACAGGGGTGGAGACCCAGTACTTC; cdr3_aa: CASSLTGTGVETQYF
v_call: TRBV4-2; clone_size: .; j_call: TRBJ2-5; d_call: TRBD2; cdr3_nt: TGTGCCAGCAGCCAAGGAGCGGGGGGGATGGGGGAGACCCAGTACTTC; cdr3_aa: CASSQGAGGMGETQYF
v_call: TRBV20-1; clone_size: .; j_call: TRBJ1-2; d_call: .; cdr3_nt: TGCAGTGCTAGCGAGGCTCAGTCTGGCTACACCTTC; cdr3_aa: CSASEAQSGYTF
v_call: TRBV20-1; clone_size: .; j_call: TRBJ2-7; d_call: TRBD2; cdr3_nt: TGCAGTACCTCTAGACTAGCAAAGGTCCACGAGCAGTACTTC; cdr3_aa: CSTSRLAKVHEQYF
v_call: TRBV12-3/TRBV12-4; clone_size: .; j_call: TRBJ2-7; d_call: .; cdr3_nt: TGTGCCAGCAGTTTGGGGCAGGGCCTTGGGGCCCAGTACTTC; cdr3_aa: CASSLGQGLGAQYF
v_call: TRBV3-1; clone_size: .; j_call: TRBJ2-6; d_call: .; cdr3_nt: TGTGCCAGCAGCCTGTCCCCATTCTCTGGGGCCAACGTCCTGACTTTC; cdr3_aa: CASSLSPFSGANVLTF
v_call: TRBV7-8; clone_size: .; j_call: TRBJ1-2; d_call: .; cdr3_nt: TGTGCCAGCAGCTTAGCTCTATGGGCGAACAACTATGGCTACACCTTC; cdr3_aa: CASSLALWANNYGYTF
v_call: TRBV29-1; clone_size: few; j_call: TRBJ2-2; d_call: TRBD2; cdr3_nt: TGCAGCGTTGGAAGGCGGGGGGGCACCGGGGAGCTGTTTTTT; cdr3_aa: CSVGRRGGTGELFF
v_call: TRBV20-1; clone_size: .; j_call: TRBJ2-7; d_call: TRBD1; cdr3_nt: TGCAGTGCTAGAGGGGGACAGGGGCTCGACGAGCAGTACTTC; cdr3_aa: CSARGGQGLDEQYF
v_call: TRBV12-3/TRBV12-4; clone_size: .; j_call: TRBJ1-4; d_call: TRBD1; cdr3_nt: TGTGCCAGCAGTAAGAGACAGGGGTGGAATGAAAAACTGTTTTTT; cdr3_aa: CASSKRQGWNEKLFF
v_call: TRBV4-2; clone_size: .; j_call: TRBJ2-1; d_call: .; cdr3_nt: TGTGCCAGCAGCCAAATGTCGGGGGCGAACAATGAGCAGTTCTTC; cdr3_aa: CASSQMSGANNEQFF
v_call: TRBV11-1; clone_size: .; j_call: TRBJ2-7; d_call: .; cdr3_nt: TGTGCCAGCAGCCACGCCCAGGGTTCTCACACCTGCGAGCAGTACTTC; cdr3_aa: CASSHAQGSHTCEQYF
v_call: TRBV12-3/TRBV12-4; clone_size: few; j_call: TRBJ2-7; d_call: TRBD1; cdr3_nt: TGTGCCAGCAGTGCGGGACAGGGCGTCCACGAGCAGTACTTC; cdr3_aa: CASSAGQGVHEQYF
v_call: TRBV6-2/TRBV6-3; clone_size: .; j_call: TRBJ1-5; d_call: TRBD1; cdr3_nt: TGTGCCAGCACCATACCTGGACAGGGGGAGATAGGGATTTATCGCAATCAGCCCCAGCATTTT; cdr3_aa: CASTIPGQGEIGIYRNQPQHF
v_call: TRBV7-2; clone_size: few; j_call: TRBJ2-3; d_call: TRBD1; cdr3_nt: TGTGCCAGCAGCCGGACAGGCCTTAGCACAGATACGCAGTATTTT; cdr3_aa: CASSRTGLSTDTQYF
v_call: TRBV6-1; clone_size: .; j_call: TRBJ2-7; d_call: .; cdr3_nt: TGTGCCAGCAGTGAAGCGCATGGGACACTCCTTCCCTACGAGCAGTACTTC; cdr3_aa: CASSEAHGTLLPYEQYF
v_call: TRBV11-1; clone_size: few; j_call: TRBJ2-1; d_call: .; cdr3_nt: TGTGCCAGCAGCTTAGCATCCGGGGGGCCGGGGGGCGAGCAGTTCTTC; cdr3_aa: CASSLASGGPGGEQFF
v_call: TRBV11-2; clone_size: .; j_call: TRBJ2-7; d_call: .; cdr3_nt: TGTGCCAGCAGCTTAATCAGCGGTAGCTCCTACGAGCAGTACTTC; cdr3_aa: CASSLISGSSYEQYF
v_call: TRBV4-1; clone_size: few; j_call: TRBJ2-7; d_call: .; cdr3_nt: TGCGCCAGCAACCAAGATCCGGGTGGCGAGCAGTACTTC; cdr3_aa: CASNQDPGGEQYF
v_call: TRBV6-1; clone_size: .; j_call: TRBJ2-5; d_call: .; cdr3_nt: TGTGCCAGCAGTCCCCGTTGGGGGGGCAAAGCAGAGACCCAGTACTTC; cdr3_aa: CASSPRWGGKAETQYF
v_call: TRBV20-1; clone_size: few; j_call: TRBJ2-7; d_call: .; cdr3_nt: TGCGCCCGTGCTCAGGGCTCCTACGAGCAGTACTTC; cdr3_aa: CARAQGSYEQYF
v_call: TRBV6-2/TRBV6-3; clone_size: few; j_call: TRBJ2-7; d_call: .; cdr3_nt: TGTGCCAGCAGTTATCACGTGTCTCTCGCTGCCTACGAGCAGTACTTC; cdr3_aa: CASSYHVSLAAYEQYF
v_call: TRBV6-5; clone_size: once; j_call: TRBJ2-4; d_call: .; cdr3_nt: TGTGCCAGCAGTTACAACCCCATAGACGGAGGCAAAAACATTCAGTACTTC; cdr3_aa: CASSYNPIDGGKNIQYF
v_call: TRBV20-1; clone_size: few; j_call: TRBJ1-1; d_call: .; cdr3_nt: TGCAGTGCTAGGTTTTCTAACACTGAAGCTTTCTTT; cdr3_aa: CSARFSNTEAFF
v_call: TRBV5-1; clone_size: many; j_call: TRBJ2-3; d_call: TRBD2; cdr3_nt: TGCGCCAGCAGCTTCGGGGGGGCACCCACAGATACGCAGTATTTT; cdr3_aa: CASSFGGAPTDTQYF
v_call: TRBV7-9; clone_size: few; j_call: TRBJ2-7; d_call: .; cdr3_nt: TGTGCCACCAATAGGGACACCAACTACGAGCAGTACTTC; cdr3_aa: CATNRDTNYEQYF